This T cell receptor (beta chain) is drawn from a study of cytomegalovirus exposure and HLA in healthy donors. Whole-study findings and limits: Specificity for CMV antigens was confirmed in vitro for a few of the CMV-associated chains. The classifier reportedly diagnosed cytomegalovirus status with high specificity and sensitivity. Certain sequence variants were highly shared and formed a cluster, and this cluster was likely a sequencing artifact.

PCR used 60 Vbeta primers and 13 Jbeta primers. Only in-frame clones appear in the TCRdb table, and some are missing; sequencing was by immunoSEQ multiplex PCR. The sample records 130,000 or so clones, 81% being singletons. Trimming removed 0 bases at V and 3 bases at J, with 4 bases between. The CDR3 has 13 residues. CDR1 is SGHRS and CDR2 is YFSETQ in the germline V gene. This clone was detected only a few times. Antigen: not known. The V gene is TRBV5-1, the J gene TRBJ1-3; no clear D gene. Specimen: PBMCs. This sequence originates from a woman in her thirties or forties in good health and CMV-seronegative. CDR3 region: CASSLGNGNTIYF. The CDR3 DNA reads TGCGCCAGCAGCTTGGGTAATGGAAACACCATATATTTT. Variable domain in full (rest from reference TRBV5-1 and TRBJ1-3): KAGVTQTPRYLIKTRGQQVTLSCSPISGHRSVSWYQQTPGQGLQFLFEYFSETQRNKGNFPGRFSGRQFSNSRSEMNVSTLELGDSALYLCASSLGNGNTIYFGEGSWLTVV.